These 13 T cell receptor beta chains originate from one sample sequenced in a study of cytomegalovirus exposure and HLA in healthy donors. With 60 Vbeta and 13 Jbeta primers, the PCR was carried out. Sequencing used immunoSEQ multiplex PCR; TCRdb keeps in-frame clones, though not all of them. This sample carries over 200,000 clones, just over 75% of them seen once, and the ten largest clones take around 2.8%. The sequenced sample consisted of PBMCs. These receptors were taken from an older woman in good health and CMV-seropositive.

The chain uses TRBV11-1 and TRBJ2-7; 9 bases align to TRBD1. This CDR3 comprises 15 residues. With V trimmed by 1 base and J by 4 bases, 5 bases remained unmatched. Per the germline V gene, CDR1 is SGHAT and CDR2 is FQDESV (reference sequence). This CDR3 reads CASSLVAGTGYEQYF. The CDR3, as DNA: TGTGCCAGCAGCTTAGTCGCCGGGACAGGGTACGAGCAGTACTTC.

The chain links TRBV10-1 to TRBJ1-5, with 9 bases identical to TRBD1. This CDR3 has 17 residues. Trimming took 3 bases from V and 1 from J; bases not matched to a gene: 7. The germline gives CDR1 WNHNN, CDR2 SYGVQD (reference sequence). CDR3 coding DNA: TGCGCCAGCAGTGACCCCCGGGACAGGGAAAGCAATCAGCCCCAGCATTTT. Translated: CASSDPRDRESNQPQHF.

This chain joins TRBV11-2 and TRBJ2-7, with TRBD2 matching 8 bases. V lost 7 bases and J lost 4; bases outside the gene matches: 6. Germline CDR1 and CDR2: SGHAT and FQNNGV. The CDR3 is 13 amino acids. CDR3 loop: CASNGGGGYEQYF. For the CDR3, the DNA is TGTGCCAGCAACGGGGGGGGCGGATACGAGCAGTACTTC.

The V and J genes are TRBV28 and TRBJ1-1, with a tentative D call TRBD1 (5 bases). The germline V gene has CDR1 MDHEN and CDR2 SYDVKM. CDR3 length: 14 amino acids. Deletions cut 4 bases from V and 1 base from J, with 10 bases between. The CDR3 DNA sequence: TGTGCCAGCAGTTCCTCCCAGGGGAACACTGAAGCTTTCTTT. This gives the protein CASSSSQGNTEAFF.

Regarding this clone: An end of the junction does not agree with germline; a read error may underlie this. The V gene is TRBV6-6, the J gene TRBJ2-5, with D unresolved. Germline assignment: CDR1 MNHNY and CDR2 SVGAGI (reference sequence). CDR3 length: 14 residues. Here the CDR3 reads CAIRLSRNQEAQYF. As DNA, the CDR3 is TGTGCCATTCGTCTCTCGAGAAACCAAGAGGCCCAGTACTTC.

CDR3 protein: CASSERDRAYEQYF. DNA for the CDR3: TGTGCCAGCAGCGAAAGGGACAGAGCCTACGAGCAGTACTTC. The rearrangement uses TRBV7-2 and TRBJ2-7, with 7 bases identical to TRBD1. Per the germline V gene, CDR1 is SGHTA and CDR2 is FQGNSA. CDR3 length: 14 amino acids. V shed 5 bases, J shed 2 bases, and the junction held 6 bases outside the gene matches. Combining the CDR3 with reference TRBV7-2 and TRBJ2-7 gives the whole variable domain GAGVSQSPSNKVTEKGKDVELRCDPISGHTALYWYRQSLGQGLEFLIYFQGNSAPDKSGLPSDRFSAERTGGSVSTLTIQRTQQEDSAVYLCASSERDRAYEQYFGPGTRLTVT.

A single count supports this clone. This rearrangement joins TRBV7-2 to TRBJ2-1; D gene uncertain. With 5 bases removed from V and 1 base from J, the gap between germline ends came to 9 bases. The CDR3 covers 14 residues. Germline CDR1 reads SGHTA; CDR2 reads FQGNSA. DNA of the CDR3: TGTGCCAGCAGCCCCCGGTTTTCCTACAATGAGCAGTTCTTC. This gives the protein CASSPRFSYNEQFF.

This sequence joins TRBV2 and TRBJ1-1, with TRBD1 matching 8 bases. CDR1 and CDR2 (germline): SNHLY, FYNNEI. J gave up 5 bases and V 4 bases, and 3 bases lay outside the gene matches. This CDR3 is 13 amino acids long. CDR3 nucleotides: TGTGCCAGCAGTGTGGACAGGGAAACTGAAGCTTTCTTT. Translating it yields CASSVDRETEAFF.

Regarding this clone: The junction and the germline gene differ at one end; a read error may be behind it. The chain recombines TRBV5-4 with TRBJ2-7, with TRBD1 as a possible D gene (6 bases). There are 15 residues in the CDR3. Germline CDR1 is SGHNT and CDR2 is YYREEE (reference sequence). The CDR3 region is CASSGGPDSSYGQYF. CDR3 coding DNA: TGTGCCAGCAGCGGGGGACCGGACAGTTCCTACGGGCAGTACTTC. Using reference TRBV5-4 and TRBJ2-7 for the parts outside the CDR3, the full variable domain is ETGVTQSPTHLIKTRGQQVTLRCSSQSGHNTVSWYQQALGQGPQFIFQYYREEENGRGNFPPRFSGLQFPNYSSELNVNALELDDSALYLCASSGGPDSSYGQYFGPGTRLTVT.

This clone occurred a few times. The J gene is TRBJ1-5, the V gene TRBV12-5; 8 positions match TRBD1. The CDR3 runs 16 residues. Germline-derived CDR1 and CDR2 are LGHNT and FRNRAP. The ends lost 0 bases at V and 2 bases at J; junction bases unmatched: 3. CDR3: CASGLVLTGGNQPQHF. Here the CDR3 DNA reads TGTGCTAGTGGTTTGGTACTGACAGGGGGCAATCAGCCCCAGCATTTT.

This clone was detected only once. This chain connects TRBV12-5 to TRBJ2-5; the D is unclear. This CDR3 comprises 12 residues. V was cut by 7 bases and J by 5 bases, with 11 bases left in between. Germline V CDR1 and CDR2: LGHNT, FRNRAP. CDR3 coding DNA: TGTGCTAGTGCCCCTCCGGAGGAGACCCAGTACTTC. Residues: CASAPPEETQYF.

The J gene is TRBJ2-7, the V gene TRBV6-6, with no clear D. Germline-derived CDR1 and CDR2 are MNHNY and SVGAGI (reference sequence). Trimming took 4 bases from V and 3 from J, leaving 7 bases between them. The CDR3 is 12 residues long. The CDR3 is CASSLLGYEQYF. For the CDR3, the DNA is TGTGCCAGCAGTTTACTTGGCTACGAGCAGTACTTC.

V usage is TRBV18 and J usage is TRBJ2-7, with TRBD1 identical over 7 bases. Germline CDR1 is KGHSH and CDR2 is LQKENI. V lost 6 bases and J lost 0; bases outside the gene matches: 8. The CDR3 consists of 15 residues. The CDR3 spells CASSTGQVPSYEQYF. The CDR3 coding sequence is TGTGCCAGCTCCACTGGACAGGTCCCCTCCTACGAGCAGTACTTC.